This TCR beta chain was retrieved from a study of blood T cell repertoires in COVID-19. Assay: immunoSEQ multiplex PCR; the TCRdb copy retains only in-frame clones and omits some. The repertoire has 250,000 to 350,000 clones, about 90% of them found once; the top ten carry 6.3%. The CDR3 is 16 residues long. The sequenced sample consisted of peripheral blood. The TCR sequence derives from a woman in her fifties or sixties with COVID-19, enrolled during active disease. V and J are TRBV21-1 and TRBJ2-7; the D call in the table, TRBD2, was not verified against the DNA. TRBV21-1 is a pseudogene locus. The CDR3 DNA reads TGTGCCAGCAGCATGGGAGAACTAGAAGATGCCTACGAGCAGTACTTC. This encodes CASSMGELEDAYEQYF.